This T cell receptor beta chain was documented in a study of beta chain features in type 1 diabetes (dated by TCRdb to 2017 to 2018). Regarding the study in general: Mean age, gender distribution, total cell number and subset yield did not differ between patients and healthy donors. The study compared the TCRB repertoires of sorted circulating CD4+ T cell subsets in recently diagnosed type 1 diabetes patients with those in matched healthy donors. A total of over 95,000,000 sorted cells were examined across all samples, and RNA yield correlated strongly with the number of cells per subset. Naive and central memory subsets were obtained from all 30 or so donors, but regulatory and stem cell-like memory subsets were isolated from only 8 patients and about 8 healthy donors.

Each donor gave one peripheral blood draw, averaging approximately 120 mL, which was collected into heparinised tubes. A BD FACSAria II and a panel including CD45RO, CCR7, CD25, CD127, CD95 and CD27 were used to sort naive, central memory, regulatory and stem cell-like memory CD4+ T cells. All sorted populations exceeded 95% purity. Right away, PBMCs were isolated by Lymphoprep density gradient centrifugation and were stained directly, with no culture step. So that batch effects would be minimized, each experiment stained and sorted samples in pairs, pairing one healthy donor with one patient. General conclusions and limits of the study: Shorter templates might be favored by PCR, yet because patient and control samples were amplified and corrected together, any such skew would affect both groups equally. In all four CD4+ subsets, TCRB CDR3 length was moderately but significantly shorter in type 1 diabetes patients. Sequencing cDNA rather than genomic DNA could over-represent highly expressing activated cells, although activation and CD3 levels did not differ between groups. Because small numbers of individuals were included in the HLA sub-analyses, any influence of HLA type on TCRB rearrangement was left unresolved. Naive, central memory and regulatory TCRB repertoires appeared more similar among patients than among healthy donors. At VDJ recombination sites, type 1 diabetes patients had fewer insertions and more deleted nucleotides, which implies abnormalities in thymic rearrangement.

From cysteine to phenylalanine, the CDR3 is 16 amino acids long. The sequence is cut down to CDR3 DNA, 48 bases in frame from base 1. A distance of 15 bases separates the germline ends of V and J, which lose 1 base and 2 bases respectively. For CDR1 and CDR2, the germline V gene lists SGHDN and FVKESK. This clone was recorded a few times. Which antigen it targets is not known. No base-level quality is on record; no much larger clone is a single base apart. The entire amount of isolated RNA was reverse transcribed using the High Capacity cDNA Reverse Transcription Kit, so the sequenced TCRB transcripts were expressed ones. Naive, central memory and regulatory T cell samples underwent deep immunoSEQ sequencing, averaging around 3.7 million total reads per sample. Sorted cells were lysed in RLT buffer and RNA was extracted with DNase-treated RNeasy Micro or Mini kits, depending on cell number. Each cell subset was processed separately to prevent cross-contamination, with patient and healthy donor samples processed together. Using the immunoSEQ multiplex PCR, TCRB sequences were amplified from cDNA into 87-bp fragments spanning the CDR3 region. The amplicons were sequenced using the Illumina HiSeq platform. The study's own analysis went as follows. Synthetic template baselines were used to correct PCR bias computationally, reads within Hamming distance 2 were collapsed, and singletons that could not be merged were discarded. Reads were aligned to IMGT to assign V, D and J genes, CDR3 length, and insertions or deletions at six rearrangement sites. Clonotype counts were normalized to sorted cell number within each subset before computing true diversity and Gini coefficients with the tcR R package. The overlap coefficient, calculated on TCRB nucleotide sequences, was used to quantify repertoire sharing. Out-of-frame TCRB sequences from naive cells were analyzed as a proxy for the pre-selection repertoire. TCRdb stores this immuneACCESS table with in-frame sequences only. Part of the clones is absent; in the studies checked, under half of the shortfall reflects unresolved V genes, and no reason is known for the rest. V, J and clone size were drawn from that table, and D and trimming were deduced from the DNA. Counted in this sample were 500,000 to 650,000 clones; around 12% of them appeared once. The leading ten clones occupy roughly 0.12% of the sample.

The sequencing sample was made of naive CD4+ T cells from blood. The cell subset or site label of this sample denotes: true naive CD4+ T cells. This sequence uses TRBV14 and TRBJ2-7; no confident D gene assignment can be made. The TCR comes from a man aged 25-45 years with type 1 diabetes. Here is the DNA: TGTGCCAGCAGCCAAGGACTCTCTCATGGGGCCTACGAGCAGTACTTC. Its amino acids are CASSQGLSHGAYEQYF.